This T cell receptor beta chain was captured by sequencing in a study of post-analysis software for immune sequencing data. Study-level information: Patients had relapsing-remitting, secondary progressive or progressive-relapsing multiple sclerosis; some lacked subtype.

Carried by the TCR beta cDNA libraries were unique molecular identifiers. Each sample of roughly 0.9 to 10 million input T cells yielded 500,000 or so cDNA molecules, so each molecule approximated one T cell. In TCRdb, the PCR reads were re-called with MiXCR into one record per CDR3 protein. This sample has under 650,000 distinct CDR3 sequences, with roughly 45% found just once. There are 14 residues in the CDR3. V was shortened by 3 bases and J by 1 base, with 9 bases between the two germline ends. Study findings and constraints: Compared with controls, patients showed significantly lower normalized Chao1 diversity. Five or six TRBV segments, TRBV5-6, TRBV5-1 and TRBV20-1 among them, were found more frequent in patients than controls. The F measure placed samples prepared in the same batch into strongly shared clusters.

This clonotype was observed a handful of times. Its cognate antigen is unknown. Input material: blood. This TCR was recovered from a girl aged 10 to 17 with multiple sclerosis. This chain connects TRBV12-3 or TRBV12-4 to TRBJ1-1; D unresolved. This CDR3 reads CASSLGSPNTEAFF. The CDR3 DNA reads TGTGCCAGCAGTTTGGGGAGCCCGAACACTGAAGCTTTCTTT.